A single sample gave rise to the 27 T cell receptor beta chains below, sequenced in a study of T cell responses to AZD1222 COVID-19 vaccine. Some clones are missing from TCRdb's copy, which holds only in-frame ones; the method was immunoSEQ multiplex PCR. The sample lists approximately 64,000 clones, over 80% occurring once. The sequencing used peripheral blood, collected on day 0 of AZD1222 vaccination. The origin of the receptors is an adult in good health.

The V gene is TRBV11-2, the J gene TRBJ1-2; the D gene is possibly TRBD1 (6 bases). V lost 5 bases, J lost 7 bases, and 20 bases lay in between. In germline, CDR1 is SGHAT, CDR2 FQNNGV. The CDR3 has 15 residues. The CDR3 sequence: CASSQGHLSLGGYTF. The CDR3 DNA follows: TGTGCCAGCAGCCAGGGACATTTAAGCCTTGGTGGCTACACCTTC.

The CDR3 bases are TGTGCCAGCAGTTGGGACATGTCCCCAACTAATGAAAAACTGTTTTTT. This sequence encodes CASSWDMSPTNEKLFF. The rearrangement joins TRBV6-5 to TRBJ1-4; D might be TRBD1 (6 bases). CDR3 length: 16 residues. In germline, CDR1 is MNHEY, CDR2 SVGAGI. Between the trimmed V and J ends, which lost 4 bases and 0 bases, there was a span of 12 bases.

The rearrangement uses TRBV29-1 and TRBJ2-7; D is possibly TRBD1 (6 bases). The V end lost 1 base, the J end lost 5 bases, and 15 bases lay between the germline ends. The CDR3 runs to 14 residues. The germline gives CDR1 SQVTM, CDR2 ANQGSEA. The CDR3 spells CSVEGHREPDEQYF. In nucleotides, the CDR3 is TGCAGCGTTGAAGGGCACAGGGAGCCTGACGAGCAGTACTTC.

The V call is TRBV28, the J call TRBJ1-6; TRBD1 is a possible D gene (5 bases). Germline CDR1 MDHEN, CDR2 SYDVKM. The CDR3 is 15 amino acids. The ends were cut back, 2 bases at V and 7 bases at J, with 12 bases in the middle. The CDR3 coding sequence is TGTGCCAGCAGTTTAGAGCAGGGAGGGAATTCACCCCTCCACTTT. This encodes CASSLEQGGNSPLHF.

The genes are TRBV28 and TRBJ1-2; tentatively, D is TRBD1 (5 bases). Germline values: CDR1 MDHEN, CDR2 SYDVKM. This CDR3 is built from 15 residues. Trimming removed 7 bases at V and 4 bases at J, with 19 bases between. The CDR3 DNA reads as TGTGCCAGCAAGCTAGGGGACCTAGGGGCCTATGGCTACACCTTC. Its protein is CASKLGDLGAYGYTF.

The gene calls are TRBV7-2 and TRBJ1-1; maybe TRBD1 (6 bases). This CDR3 region has 14 residues. Germline V gene lookup returns CDR1 SGHTA and CDR2 FQGNSA. V was trimmed by 5 bases and J by 5 bases, leaving 15 bases between them. CDR3 sequence: CASSQPGGGTEAFF. The CDR3, as DNA: TGTGCCAGCAGCCAACCGGGAGGGGGGACTGAAGCTTTCTTT.

The chain has TRBV6-6 and TRBJ1-1; TRBD1 matches 11 bases. Germline CDR1 MNHNY, CDR2 SVGAGI (reference sequence). Trimming took 6 bases from V and 4 from J; bases not matched to a gene: 4. The CDR3 runs to 14 residues. The CDR3 loop is CASSPGQGGTEAFF. Written as DNA, the CDR3 is TGTGCCAGCAGCCCGGGACAGGGGGGCACTGAAGCTTTCTTT.

The V call is TRBV7-2, the J call TRBJ1-1; weak D call: TRBD1 (5 bases). The V gene's germline CDR1 is SGHTA and CDR2 FQGNSA. Trimming left V 0 bases short and J 0 bases short, with 11 bases between. The CDR3 covers 16 residues. CDR3 region: CASSLASGLLNTEAFF. CDR3 coding DNA: TGTGCCAGCAGCTTAGCGTCGGGACTTCTGAACACTGAAGCTTTCTTT. The whole variable domain, filled in from reference TRBV7-2 and TRBJ1-1, reads GAGVSQSPSNKVTEKGKDVELRCDPISGHTALYWYRQSLGQGLEFLIYFQGNSAPDKSGLPSDRFSAERTGGSVSTLTIQRTQQEDSAVYLCASSLASGLLNTEAFFGQGTRLTVV.

This chain connects TRBV5-4 to TRBJ1-4, with D perhaps TRBD1 (6 bases). The CDR3 is made up of 14 amino acids. CDR1 is SGHNT, CDR2 YYREEE, per germline (reference sequence). V gave up 2 bases and J gave up 8 bases, with 13 bases separating them. The CDR3 reads CASSFKGDGEKLFF. The DNA for the CDR3 is TGTGCCAGCAGCTTCAAGGGGGATGGAGAAAAACTGTTTTTT.

This chain uses TRBV11-2 with TRBJ2-7; D is possibly TRBD2 (6 bases). The CDR3 is made up of 14 amino acids. V was shortened by 3 bases and J by 3 bases, with 12 bases between the two germline ends. Germline V gene data show CDR1 as SGHAT and CDR2 as FQNNGV. As DNA, the CDR3 is TGTGCCAGCAGCTTTGGGGGGTCCGGCTACGAGCAGTACTTC. This sequence encodes CASSFGGSGYEQYF.

The CDR3 sequence: CASSSGLAGVGTQYF. The CDR3 nucleotides are TGTGCCAGCAGTTCCGGTCTAGCGGGGGTGGGTACGCAGTATTTT. The chain carries TRBV6-2 or TRBV6-3 and TRBJ2-3; 10 bases align to TRBD2. CDR1 is MNHEY and CDR2 is SVGEGT in the germline V gene. The ends lost 4 bases at V and 8 bases at J; junction bases unmatched: 9. The CDR3 loop spans 15 amino acids.

This chain uses TRBV9 with TRBJ1-2, with no clear D. There are 15 residues in the CDR3. Deletions cut 0 bases from V and 4 bases from J, with 13 bases between. CDR1 is SGDLS, CDR2 YYNGEE, per germline. The CDR3 sequence: CASSVGPGGSYGYTF. The CDR3 nucleotides are TGTGCCAGCAGCGTAGGCCCCGGTGGGAGCTATGGCTACACCTTC.

This clone appeared a few times. The chain combines TRBV3-1 (or the pseudogene TRBV3-2) with TRBJ1-3; maybe TRBD1 (6 bases). The germline V gene has CDR1 LGHDT and CDR2 YNNKEL (reference sequence). Between the trimmed V and J ends, which lost 4 bases and 8 bases, there was a span of 18 bases. The CDR3 length is 15 residues. The CDR3 loop reads CASSRWGRLGYTIYF. The CDR3 DNA reads as TGTGCCAGCAGCCGGTGGGGGCGGCTAGGTTACACCATATATTTT.

The chain links TRBV5-5 to TRBJ2-7; no firm D call. The CDR3 spans 13 residues. Looked up from germline, CDR1 is SGHKS and CDR2 is YYEKEE (reference sequence). The V and J ends lost 0 bases and 3 bases respectively, with 7 bases between them. CDR3 DNA: TGTGCCAGCAGCTTGGTAAGGAGCTACGAGCAGTACTTC. The encoded protein is CASSLVRSYEQYF.

The chain has TRBV27 and TRBJ1-1; D gene uncertain. The CDR3 contains 14 residues. Germline values: CDR1 MNHEY, CDR2 SMNVEV (reference sequence). The V end lost 2 bases, the J end lost 6 bases, and 13 bases lay between the germline ends. The CDR3 here is CASSLRAEFSEAFF. The CDR3 DNA reads TGTGCCAGCAGTTTAAGGGCGGAGTTCTCTGAAGCTTTCTTT.

The chain has TRBV14 and TRBJ2-5, with D perhaps TRBD1 (6 bases). V was clipped by 4 bases and J by 0 bases, with 12 bases between them. The germline CDR1 and CDR2 sequences are SGHDN and FVKESK. The CDR3 is 15 amino acids. CDR3 in DNA: TGTGCCAGCAGCCCGTTTACAGGGAACCAAGAGACCCAGTACTTC. It encodes CASSPFTGNQETQYF.

CDR3 loop: CASSYERPTGGYEQFF. CDR3 DNA: TGTGCCAGCAGTTACGAGCGGCCCACGGGTGGCTATGAGCAGTTCTTC. The gene calls are TRBV6-6 and TRBJ2-1, with a tentative D call TRBD2 (5 bases). Germline values: CDR1 MNHNY, CDR2 SVGAGI (reference sequence). The germline V and J ends were trimmed by 2 bases and 8 bases, with 19 bases remaining between them. The CDR3 is 16 residues long.

This chain uses TRBV29-1 with TRBJ2-5, with a possible D match to TRBD1 (6 bases). The germline V and J ends were trimmed by 6 bases and 1 base, with 6 bases remaining between them. Germline V lookup: CDR1 SQVTM, CDR2 ANQGSEA. The CDR3 runs 11 residues. The CDR3 DNA reads TGCAGCGTGGGGGCCCAAGAGACCCAGTACTTC. It is translated as CSVGAQETQYF.

The chain combines TRBV7-2 with TRBJ1-1; tentative D call: TRBD1 (5 bases). The CDR3 has 15 residues. The germline V gene has CDR1 SGHTA and CDR2 FQGNSA. Trimming took off 5 bases at V and 4 bases at J, with 17 bases between the two ends. CDR3 residues: CASSTLGDVSTEAFF. The CDR3 nucleotides are TGTGCCAGCAGCACATTGGGGGACGTAAGCACTGAAGCTTTCTTT.

The chain employs TRBV21-1 and TRBJ1-5. TRBV21-1 is a recognized pseudogene. The CDR3 totals 15 residues. CDR3 sequence reads: CASSKDGGKGQPQHF. The CDR3 nucleotides read TGTGCCAGCAGCAAAGATGGGGGTAAGGGACAGCCCCAGCATTTT.

The J gene is TRBJ1-6, the V gene TRBV7-8; D not certain. V lost 4 bases to trimming and J lost 0 bases, with 13 bases between them. The CDR3 has 17 residues. Germline assignment: CDR1 SGHVS and CDR2 FQNEAQ. Written as DNA, the CDR3 is TGTGCCAGCAGCTCTTTTGACCAGAGCTCCTATAATTCACCCCTCCACTTT. Protein product: CASSSFDQSSYNSPLHF.

The chain employs TRBV5-8 and TRBJ2-5; 11 bases match TRBD2. V lost 4 bases to trimming and J lost 3 bases; unmatched junction nucleotides: 8. The CDR3 loop spans 16 amino acids. CDR1 is SGHTS, CDR2 YDEGEE, per germline. The chain's CDR3 is CASSRGLAADKETQYF. Here the CDR3 DNA reads TGTGCCAGCAGCAGGGGACTAGCGGCGGATAAAGAGACCCAGTACTTC.

The V and J genes are TRBV6-5 and TRBJ1-5, with TRBD1 matching 11 bases. V dropped 4 bases and J dropped 3; count of bases not matched to a gene: 5. CDR3 length: 16 amino acids. Germline CDR1 MNHEY, CDR2 SVGAGI. For the CDR3, the DNA is TGTGCCAGCAGTTCCGGGACAGGGGGGACCAATCAGCCCCAGCATTTT. Translation: CASSSGTGGTNQPQHF.

The V call is TRBV7-2, the J call TRBJ1-2; 7 bases line up with TRBD1. The germline CDR1 and CDR2 sequences are SGHTA and FQGNSA. This CDR3 is 15 amino acids long. The J segment lost 3 bases and the V segment lost 5 bases, leaving 9 bases of the junction unmatched. CDR3 in DNA: TGTGCCAGCAGCCCGGGACAGAGAGTATACTATGGCTACACCTTC. Translation: CASSPGQRVYYGYTF. Complete variable domain (other parts from reference TRBV7-2 and TRBJ1-2): GAGVSQSPSNKVTEKGKDVELRCDPISGHTALYWYRQSLGQGLEFLIYFQGNSAPDKSGLPSDRFSAERTGGSVSTLTIQRTQQEDSAVYLCASSPGQRVYYGYTFGSGTRLTVV.

The V call is TRBV10-2, the J call TRBJ2-7; unclear D gene. The V end lost 0 bases, the J end lost 3 bases, and 3 bases lay between the germline ends. CDR1 and CDR2 (germline): WSHSY, SAAADI. This CDR3 has 12 amino acids. The CDR3 coding sequence is TGCGCCAGCAGTGAGTCGGGCTACGAGCAGTACTTC. Protein product: CASSESGYEQYF.

This chain joins TRBV2 and TRBJ2-7; 7 bases match TRBD1. V trimming: 6 bases; J trimming: 7 bases; junction bases outside the gene matches: 3. Germline CDR1 reads SNHLY; CDR2 reads FYNNEI. The CDR3 is 11 residues long. As DNA, the CDR3 is TGTGCCAGCAGGACAGGGCAAGAGCAGTACTTC. Its translation: CASRTGQEQYF.

Turning to this clone: One end of the junction does not line up with germline, which may come from a read error. The chain recombines TRBV7-2 with TRBJ2-3; unclear D gene. The CDR3 contains 13 residues. Germline CDR1 SGHTA, CDR2 FQGNSA. The chain's CDR3 is CASSPRRTDTQYF. DNA for the CDR3: TGTGCCAGCAGCCCCCGCCGCACGGATACGCAGTATTTT.